The 10 T cell receptor beta chains below all came from one sample that was sequenced in a study of CD8 T cells in ankylosing spondylitis. Study findings and constraints: Typical of ankylosing spondylitis blood, it appeared, was a TCR beta motif of eight highly homologous variants.

The antigens of these receptors remain unknown. TCRdb used MiXCR to reprocess the 5' RACE reads, holding one entry per CDR3 protein. The sample includes about 450,000 distinct CDR3 sequences, about 24% of them seen just once. Sequenced: blood, either unsorted or a sorted T cell fraction (not recorded which). Receptor source: a male donor with ankylosing spondylitis.

The chain recombines TRBV5-1 with TRBJ2-5; D tentatively fits TRBD1 or TRBD2 (6 bases each). With 6 bases removed from V and 5 bases from J, the gap between germline ends came to 17 bases. The CDR3 is 14 amino acids. CDR1 is SGHRS and CDR2 is YFSETQ in the germline V gene. Here the CDR3 reads CASTETGLRETQYF. The CDR3 nucleotides read TGCGCCAGCACCGAGACAGGACTACGCGAGACCCAGTACTTC.

This clonotype was observed a few times. The chain uses TRBV11-2 and TRBJ2-6, with D possibly matching TRBD2 (5 bases). Germline V CDR1 and CDR2: SGHAT, FQNNGV. The CDR3 is 16 amino acids. Trimming took 3 bases from V and 0 from J, leaving 9 bases between them. In DNA, the CDR3 is TGTGCCAGCAGCTTGGAGGCCTACTCTGGGGCCAACGTCCTGACTTTC. The encoded protein is CASSLEAYSGANVLTF.

This clonotype has only one observation. The chain joins TRBV7-2 to TRBJ2-5, with 7 bases that match TRBD1. Germline values: CDR1 SGHTA, CDR2 FQGNSA. The trim removed 5 bases at V and 5 bases at J, leaving 11 bases unmatched. There are 15 residues in the CDR3. The DNA of the CDR3 is TGTGCCAGCAGCATAGAAGGGGGCCTTGGGGAGACCCAGTACTTC. This gives the protein CASSIEGGLGETQYF.

This clonotype was recorded a few times. The chain employs TRBV12-3 or TRBV12-4 and TRBJ1-4, with D hard to call. The CDR3 is 14 amino acids. V was shortened by 2 bases and J by 4 bases, with 8 bases between the two germline ends. The chain's CDR3 is CASSLRLINEKLFF. DNA for the CDR3: TGTGCCAGCAGTTTAAGGCTTATTAATGAAAAACTGTTTTTT.

Only a few counts were recorded for this clonotype. This chain links TRBV5-1 with TRBJ2-5; D possibly corresponds to TRBD2 (6 bases). The CDR3 extends over 14 amino acids. V was pared by 0 bases and J by 2 bases, with 8 bases between. Germline assignment: CDR1 SGHRS and CDR2 YFSETQ. The CDR3 sequence is CASSLGDSQETQYF. DNA of the CDR3: TGCGCCAGCAGCTTGGGGGACTCACAAGAGACCCAGTACTTC.

The chain is built from TRBV7-8 and TRBJ2-5; 7 bases are a match to TRBD2. Per the germline V gene, CDR1 is SGHVS and CDR2 is FQNEAQ. The CDR3 is 16 residues long. The V and J ends lost 2 bases and 2 bases, in that order; junction bases with no gene match: 8. The CDR3 nucleotides read TGTGCCAGCAGCTTACAAGGCGGGAGCGAACAAGAGACCCAGTACTTC. Translated: CASSLQGGSEQETQYF.

This clonotype was recorded at least ten times. This rearrangement joins TRBV29-1 to TRBJ2-1, with TRBD2 matching over 7 bases. CDR3 length equals 15 residues. Germline loops: CDR1 SQVTM, CDR2 ANQGSEA. V gave up 5 bases and J gave up 5 bases; unmatched junction bases: 12. The CDR3 spells CSVFPVTSRDNEQFF. Written as DNA, the CDR3 is TGCAGCGTTTTCCCCGTGACTAGCCGAGACAATGAGCAGTTCTTC.

The chain combines TRBV24-1 with TRBJ2-7, with unresolved D. This CDR3 is built from 14 residues. Germline V CDR1 and CDR2: KGHDR, SFDVKD. The germline V and J ends were trimmed by 4 bases and 0 bases, with 9 bases remaining between them. In nucleotides, the CDR3 is TGTGCCACCAGTGAAATTGACACCTCCTACGAGCAGTACGTC. Its translation is CATSEIDTSYEQYV.

Only a few counts were recorded for this clonotype. The gene calls are TRBV29-1 and TRBJ1-4; 7 bases map to TRBD1. The V gene's germline CDR1 is SQVTM and CDR2 ANQGSEA. The CDR3 extends over 13 amino acids. V lost 6 bases, J lost 7 bases, and 8 bases stayed unmatched. As DNA, the CDR3 is TGCAGCGTAAAGGGGGCCCTGATTGAAAAACTGTTTTTT. Amino acid sequence: CSVKGALIEKLFF.

The chain recombines TRBV18 with TRBJ2-3; tentatively, D is TRBD1 or TRBD2 (7 bases each). CDR1 is KGHSH, CDR2 LQKENI, per germline. The CDR3 is 15 residues long. The V end lost 2 bases, the J end lost 1 base, and 10 bases lay between the germline ends. Here the CDR3 DNA reads TGTGCCAGCTCACCAGCAGGGGGGGGCACAGATACGCAGTATTTT. Its protein is CASSPAGGGTDTQYF.